This record covers a single T cell receptor beta chain. Its antigen is not known. The germline V gene has CDR1 LNHNV and CDR2 YYDKDF (reference sequence). Trimming stripped 4 bases from V and 4 bases from J, with 14 bases between. This CDR3 has 15 residues. These data come from a study of cytomegalovirus exposure and HLA in healthy donors. PCR involved 60 Vbeta and 13 Jbeta primers. Some clones are missing from TCRdb's copy, which holds only in-frame ones; the method was immunoSEQ multiplex PCR. The repertoire consists of around 100,000 clones, with over 60% occurring once and the leading ten covering 2.5% to 3.5%. Points from the study as a whole: Later on, a genetic analysis was performed. It linked a missense variant in DCLRE1C with V- and J-gene trimming of TCR beta. In a later analysis, TCR association rates varied by HLA locus: DRB1 most, HLA-C fewest.

V usage is TRBV15 and J usage is TRBJ1-5; unclear D gene. The sequence came from a woman aged 18-30 years in good health and CMV-seropositive. The material sequenced was PBMCs. For the CDR3, the DNA is TGTGCCACCAGCAAGGTTCCGGGATTAAATCAGCCCCAGCATTTT. Its protein product is CATSKVPGLNQPQHF.